This TCR beta chain originates from a study of post-analysis software for immune sequencing data. At the level of the study: Both relapsing-remitting and secondary progressive multiple sclerosis featured among the disease courses, as did progressive-relapsing multiple sclerosis.

General study points: Five TRBV segments, including TRBV5-6, TRBV5-1 and TRBV20-1, were more frequent in patients than controls. Versus controls, multiple sclerosis patients showed significantly lower diversity (normalized Chao1). Co-batched samples clustered tightly together by F measure.

Unique molecular identifiers featured in each of the TCR beta cDNA libraries. cDNA molecules numbering 400,000 to 550,000 came from approximately 1 to 10 million T cells. MiXCR was run by TCRdb on the PCR reads, yielding one entry per CDR3 protein. The table lists approximately 350,000 distinct CDR3 sequences, roughly 38% of them singletons. For this clonotype: The antigen is unknown.

Germline CDR1 SGHVS, CDR2 FQNEAQ. The CDR3 length is 13 residues. V was cut by 5 bases and J by 2 bases, with 10 bases left in between. This receptor was identified in a girl under 18 with multiple sclerosis. Sequences were obtained from blood. The chain recombines TRBV7-8 with TRBJ2-7; D is unresolved. The DNA of the CDR3 is TGTGCCAGCAGCCAAGCCGAAGCCTACGAGCAGTACTTC. This translates into CASSQAEAYEQYF.